The clone carrying this TCR beta chain appeared many times. The antigen remains unidentified. This record belongs to a study of T cells in Graves' hyperthyroidism and ophthalmopathy. Study results and limitations: A model of 13 V-J features distinguished ophthalmopathy from stable hyperthyroidism.

Amplification yielded TCR beta CDR3 regions, with RNA transcripts as the source. Researchers ran a first-round RT-PCR on the TCR CDR3 using the HTBI primer set. TCRdb ran MiXCR on the multiplex PCR reads and lists one entry per CDR3 protein. Of 200,000 to 250,000 distinct CDR3 sequences in the sample, about 17% were seen once. The CDR3 consists of 11 residues. Between the trimmed V and J ends, which lost 3 bases and 6 bases, there was a span of 5 bases. The germline CDR1 and CDR2 sequences are SNHLY and FYNNEI. The source of this sequence is a woman aged 18-30 years with Graves' ophthalmopathy. The specimen sequenced was blood. This chain joins TRBV2 and TRBJ1-1; TRBD1 might be the D (5 bases). The CDR3 is CASSDRAEAFF. The CDR3 DNA follows: TGTGCCAGCAGTGACAGGGCTGAAGCTTTCTTT.